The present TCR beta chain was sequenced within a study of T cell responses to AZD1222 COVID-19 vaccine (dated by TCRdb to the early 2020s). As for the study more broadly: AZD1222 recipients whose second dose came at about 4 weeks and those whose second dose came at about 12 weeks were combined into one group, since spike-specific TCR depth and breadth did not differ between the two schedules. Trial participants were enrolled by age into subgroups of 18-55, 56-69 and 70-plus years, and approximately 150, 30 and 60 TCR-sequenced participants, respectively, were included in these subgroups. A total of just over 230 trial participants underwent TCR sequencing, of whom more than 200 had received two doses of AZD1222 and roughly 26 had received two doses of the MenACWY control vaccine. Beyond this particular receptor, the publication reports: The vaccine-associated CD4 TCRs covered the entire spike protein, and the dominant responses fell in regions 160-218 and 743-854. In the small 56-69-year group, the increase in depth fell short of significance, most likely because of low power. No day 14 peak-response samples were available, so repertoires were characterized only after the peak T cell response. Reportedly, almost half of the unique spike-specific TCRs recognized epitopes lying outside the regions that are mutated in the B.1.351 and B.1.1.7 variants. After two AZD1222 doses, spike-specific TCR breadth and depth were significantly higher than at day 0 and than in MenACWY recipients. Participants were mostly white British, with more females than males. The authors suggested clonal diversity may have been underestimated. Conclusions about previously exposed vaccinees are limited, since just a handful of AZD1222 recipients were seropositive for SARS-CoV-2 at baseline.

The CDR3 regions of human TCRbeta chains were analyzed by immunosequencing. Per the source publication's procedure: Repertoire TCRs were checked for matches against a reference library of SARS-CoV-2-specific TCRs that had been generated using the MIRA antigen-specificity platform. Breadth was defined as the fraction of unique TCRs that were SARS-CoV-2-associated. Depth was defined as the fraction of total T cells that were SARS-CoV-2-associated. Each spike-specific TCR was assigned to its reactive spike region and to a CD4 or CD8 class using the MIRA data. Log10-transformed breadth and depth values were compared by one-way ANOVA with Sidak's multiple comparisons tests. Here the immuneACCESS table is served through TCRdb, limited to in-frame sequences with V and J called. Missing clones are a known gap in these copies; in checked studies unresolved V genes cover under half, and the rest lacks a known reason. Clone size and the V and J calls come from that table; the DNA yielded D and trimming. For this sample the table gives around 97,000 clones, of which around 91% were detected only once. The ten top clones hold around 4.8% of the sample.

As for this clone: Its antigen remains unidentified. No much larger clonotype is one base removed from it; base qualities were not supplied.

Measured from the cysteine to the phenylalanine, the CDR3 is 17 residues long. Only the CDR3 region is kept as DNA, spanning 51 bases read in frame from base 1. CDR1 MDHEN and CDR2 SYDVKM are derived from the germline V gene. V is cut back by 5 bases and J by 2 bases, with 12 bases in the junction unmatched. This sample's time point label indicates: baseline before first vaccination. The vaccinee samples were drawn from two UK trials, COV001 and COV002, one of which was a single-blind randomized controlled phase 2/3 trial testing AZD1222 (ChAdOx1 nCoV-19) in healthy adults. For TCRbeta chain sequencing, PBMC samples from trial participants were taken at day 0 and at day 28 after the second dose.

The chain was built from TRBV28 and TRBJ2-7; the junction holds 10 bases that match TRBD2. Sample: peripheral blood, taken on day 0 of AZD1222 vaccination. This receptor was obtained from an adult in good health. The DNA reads TGTGCCAGCAGTCCCACTCAAGGACTAGCGGTCACCTACGAGCAGTACTTC. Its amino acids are CASSPTQGLAVTYEQYF.